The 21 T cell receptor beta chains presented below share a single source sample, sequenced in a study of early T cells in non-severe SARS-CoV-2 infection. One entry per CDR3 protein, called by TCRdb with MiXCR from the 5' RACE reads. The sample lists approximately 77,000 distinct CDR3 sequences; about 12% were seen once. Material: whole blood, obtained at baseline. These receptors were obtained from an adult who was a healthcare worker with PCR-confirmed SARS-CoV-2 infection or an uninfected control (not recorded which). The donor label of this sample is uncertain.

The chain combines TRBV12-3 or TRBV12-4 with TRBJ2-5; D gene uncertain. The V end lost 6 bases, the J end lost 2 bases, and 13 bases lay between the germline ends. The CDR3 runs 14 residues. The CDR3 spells CASSPASLQETQYF. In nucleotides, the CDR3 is TGTGCCAGCAGCCCAGCATCTTTACAAGAGACCCAGTACTTC.

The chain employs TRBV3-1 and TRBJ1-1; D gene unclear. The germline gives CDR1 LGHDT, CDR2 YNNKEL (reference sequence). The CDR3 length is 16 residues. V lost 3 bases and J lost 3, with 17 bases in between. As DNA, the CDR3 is TGTGCCAGCAGCCACCACCGGGGAGGGCTCTACACTGAAGCTTTCTTT. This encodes CASSHHRGGLYTEAFF.

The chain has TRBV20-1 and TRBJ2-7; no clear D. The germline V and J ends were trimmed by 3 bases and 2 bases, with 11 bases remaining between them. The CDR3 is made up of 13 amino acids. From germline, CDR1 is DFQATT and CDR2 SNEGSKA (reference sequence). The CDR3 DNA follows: TGCAGTGCTAGCACCCTGGTCGCCTACGAGCAGTACTTC. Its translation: CSASTLVAYEQYF.

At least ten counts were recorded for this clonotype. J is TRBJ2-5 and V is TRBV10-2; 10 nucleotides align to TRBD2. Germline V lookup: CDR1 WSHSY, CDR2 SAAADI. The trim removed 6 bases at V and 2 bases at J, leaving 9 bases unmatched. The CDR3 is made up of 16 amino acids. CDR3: CASRHIAGGGQETQYF. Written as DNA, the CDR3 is TGCGCCAGCAGACACATAGCGGGAGGTGGGCAAGAGACCCAGTACTTC.

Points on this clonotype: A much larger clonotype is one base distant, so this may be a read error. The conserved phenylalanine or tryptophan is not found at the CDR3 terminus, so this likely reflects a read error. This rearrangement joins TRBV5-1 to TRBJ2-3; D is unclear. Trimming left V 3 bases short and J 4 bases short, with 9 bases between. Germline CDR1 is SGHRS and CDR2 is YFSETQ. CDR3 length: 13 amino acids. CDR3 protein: CASSSEQPDTQYI. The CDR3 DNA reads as TGCGCCAGCAGCTCAGAACAACCAGATACGCAGTATATT.

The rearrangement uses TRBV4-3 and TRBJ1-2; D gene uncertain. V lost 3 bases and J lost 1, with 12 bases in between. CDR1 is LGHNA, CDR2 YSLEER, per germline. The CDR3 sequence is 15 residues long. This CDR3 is CASSQKGLFNYGYTF. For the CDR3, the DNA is TGCGCCAGCAGCCAGAAAGGACTGTTTAACTATGGCTACACCTTC.

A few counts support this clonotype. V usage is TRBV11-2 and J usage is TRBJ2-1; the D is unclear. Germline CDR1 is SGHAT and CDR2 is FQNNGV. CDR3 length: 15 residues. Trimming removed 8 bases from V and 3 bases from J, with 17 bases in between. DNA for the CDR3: TGTGCCAGCGCCCTGAGGCTTTCCAGCTACAATGAGCAGTTCTTC. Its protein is CASALRLSSYNEQFF. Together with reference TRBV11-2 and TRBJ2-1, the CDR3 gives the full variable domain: EAGVAQSPRYKIIEKRQSVAFWCNPISGHATLYWYQQILGQGPKLLIQFQNNGVVDDSQLPKDRFSAERLKGVDSTLKIQPAKLEDSAVYLCASALRLSSYNEQFFGPGTRLTVL.

CDR3: CASRNPMNTEAFF. DNA of the CDR3: TGCGCCAGCCGGAATCCCATGAACACTGAAGCTTTCTTT. This chain joins TRBV5-1 and TRBJ1-1; D not certain. There are 13 residues in the CDR3. V dropped 7 bases and J dropped 0 bases, with 10 bases sitting between them. Germline-derived CDR1 and CDR2 are SGHRS and YFSETQ.

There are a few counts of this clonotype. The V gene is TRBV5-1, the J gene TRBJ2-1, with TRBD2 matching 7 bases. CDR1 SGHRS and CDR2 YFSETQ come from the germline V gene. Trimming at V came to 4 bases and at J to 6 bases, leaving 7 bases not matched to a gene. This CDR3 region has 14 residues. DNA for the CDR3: TGCGCCAGCAGCACGGGACTACTTACCAATGAGCAGTTCTTC. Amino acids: CASSTGLLTNEQFF.

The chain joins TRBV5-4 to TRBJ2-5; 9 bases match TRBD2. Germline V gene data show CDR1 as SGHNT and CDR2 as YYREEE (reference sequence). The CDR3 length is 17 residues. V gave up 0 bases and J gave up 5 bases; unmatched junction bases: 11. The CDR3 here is CASSLASSGVTLETQYF. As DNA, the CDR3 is TGTGCCAGCAGCTTGGCCTCTAGCGGGGTAACCCTGGAGACCCAGTACTTC.

The CDR3 reads CASSGQGGEQYF. The CDR3 coding sequence is TGCGCCAGCAGTGGACAGGGCGGCGAGCAGTACTTC. The chain recombines TRBV10-1 with TRBJ2-7; 7 nucleotides align to TRBD1. J was trimmed by 6 bases and V by 4 bases; bases with no gene match: 3. The V gene's germline CDR1 is WNHNN and CDR2 SYGVQD (reference sequence). The CDR3 loop spans 12 amino acids.

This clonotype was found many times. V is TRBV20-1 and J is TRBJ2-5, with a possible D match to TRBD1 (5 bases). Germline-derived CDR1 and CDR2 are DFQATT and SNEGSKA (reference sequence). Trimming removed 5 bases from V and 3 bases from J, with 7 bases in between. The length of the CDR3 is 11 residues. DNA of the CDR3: TGCAGTGCTGGCAGGGAAGAGACCCAGTACTTC. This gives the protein CSAGREETQYF.

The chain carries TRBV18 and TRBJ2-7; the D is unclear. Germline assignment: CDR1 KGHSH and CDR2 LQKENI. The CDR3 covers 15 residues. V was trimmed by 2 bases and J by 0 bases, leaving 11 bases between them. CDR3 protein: CASSPVRRYSYEQYF. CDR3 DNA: TGTGCCAGCTCACCAGTTCGGCGGTACTCCTACGAGCAGTACTTC.

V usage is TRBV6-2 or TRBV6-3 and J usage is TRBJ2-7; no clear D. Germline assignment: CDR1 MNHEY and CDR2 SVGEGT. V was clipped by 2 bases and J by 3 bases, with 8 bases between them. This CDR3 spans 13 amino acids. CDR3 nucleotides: TGTGCCAGCAGTTACACGCAGTTCTACGAGCAGTACTTC. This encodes CASSYTQFYEQYF.

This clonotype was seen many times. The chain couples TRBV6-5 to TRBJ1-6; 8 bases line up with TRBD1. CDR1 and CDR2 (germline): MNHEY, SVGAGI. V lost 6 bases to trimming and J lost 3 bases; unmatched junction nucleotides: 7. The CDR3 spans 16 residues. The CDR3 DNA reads TGTGCCAGCAGGCCTCGACAGGGGCACTATAATTCACCCCTCCACTTT. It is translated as CASRPRQGHYNSPLHF.

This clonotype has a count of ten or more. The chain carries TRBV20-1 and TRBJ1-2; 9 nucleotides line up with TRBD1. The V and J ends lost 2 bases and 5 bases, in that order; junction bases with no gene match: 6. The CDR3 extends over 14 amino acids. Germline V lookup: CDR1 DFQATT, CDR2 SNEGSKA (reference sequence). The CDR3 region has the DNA TGCAGTGCTAGAAAGGACAGGGGAGGGTATGGCTACACCTTC. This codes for CSARKDRGGYGYTF.

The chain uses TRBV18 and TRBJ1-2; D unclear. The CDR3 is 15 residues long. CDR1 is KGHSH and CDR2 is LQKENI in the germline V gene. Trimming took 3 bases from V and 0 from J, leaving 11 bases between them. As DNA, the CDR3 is TGTGCCAGCTCACCGGGTCGGGAAGCTAACTATGGCTACACCTTC. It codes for CASSPGREANYGYTF.

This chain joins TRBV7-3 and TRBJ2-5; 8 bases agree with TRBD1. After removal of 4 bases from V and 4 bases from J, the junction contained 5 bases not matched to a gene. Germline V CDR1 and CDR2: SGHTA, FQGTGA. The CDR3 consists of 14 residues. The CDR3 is CASSSTGVGETQYF. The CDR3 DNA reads TGTGCCAGCAGCTCGACAGGGGTCGGAGAGACCCAGTACTTC.

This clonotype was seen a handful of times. The CDR3 DNA is TGCAGCGCCAGCCCGGGACTAGCGGGAGCTATGATGCGCGAGACCCAGTACTTC. Its protein is CSASPGLAGAMMRETQYF. The V and J genes are TRBV29-1 and TRBJ2-5; 14 nucleotides match TRBD2. There are 18 residues in the CDR3. Losses at the gene ends were 7 bases for V and 5 bases for J; bases not matched to a gene: 18. Germline values: CDR1 SQVTM, CDR2 ANQGSEA. Using reference TRBV29-1 and TRBJ2-5 for the parts outside the CDR3, the full variable domain is SAVISQKPSRDICQRGTSLTIQCQVDSQVTMMFWYRQQPGQSLTLIATANQGSEATYESGFVIDKFPISRPNLTFSTLTVSNMSPEDSSIYLCSASPGLAGAMMRETQYFGPGTRLLVL.

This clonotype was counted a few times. The CDR3 region is CATRTSGTHEQYF. In DNA, the CDR3 is TGTGCCACCCGGACTAGCGGGACCCACGAGCAGTACTTC. This chain connects TRBV27 to TRBJ2-7; 12 bases map to TRBD2. This CDR3 is built from 13 residues. V was pared by 10 bases and J by 5 bases, with 6 bases of the junction left unmatched. Germline-derived CDR1 and CDR2 are MNHEY and SMNVEV (reference sequence).

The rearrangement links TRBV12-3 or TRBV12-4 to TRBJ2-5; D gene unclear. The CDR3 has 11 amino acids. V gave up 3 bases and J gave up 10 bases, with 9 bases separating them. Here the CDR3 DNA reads TGTGCCAGCAGTTTTACTAAGGACCAGTACTTC. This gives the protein CASSFTKDQYF.